Below, one TCR beta chain is given with its context. TCRdb redid the calling of the RT-PCR reads with MiXCR, one entry per CDR3 protein. In the table there are about 700,000 distinct CDR3 sequences, more than 13% of which are singletons. This CDR3 has 16 amino acids. Per the germline V gene, CDR1 is SGHKS and CDR2 is YYEKEE (reference sequence). The V gene lost 2 bases and the J gene lost 6 bases, with 15 bases spanning the gap. The sample comprised memory CD4+ T cells from blood. The chain recombines TRBV5-5 with TRBJ1-6; possible D gene TRBD1, 5 bases. The clonotype comes from a female donor in good health, serving as a healthy control. CDR3 protein: CASSFTQRTTNSPLHF. DNA for the CDR3: TGTGCCAGCAGCTTTACCCAGCGGACAACTAATTCACCCCTCCACTTT.